This TCR beta chain was identified in a study of blood T cells in healthy people across ages. This CDR3 is built from 14 residues. The germline V gene has CDR1 MNHEY and CDR2 SVGAGI. The V gene lost 6 bases and the J gene lost 7 bases, with 15 bases spanning the gap. Each sample had at least 6.5 million PBMCs isolated. It was with a sample-barcoded 5' primer and a J-beta primer mix that a second PCR of about 7 to 12 cycles was run. MiXCR, run by TCRdb on the 5' RACE reads, gives a single entry per CDR3 protein. The sample holds hundreds of thousands of distinct CDR3 sequences, over 20% seen once. This clonotype came up once.

This TCR came from a man between 65 and 85 years old in good health. This sequence joins TRBV6-5 and TRBJ2-2, with D perhaps TRBD1 (6 bases). Input material: blood. CDR3 in amino acids: CASSQRAGVGELFF. The CDR3 DNA follows: TGTGCCAGCAGCCAGAGGGCAGGGGTCGGGGAGCTGTTTTTT.